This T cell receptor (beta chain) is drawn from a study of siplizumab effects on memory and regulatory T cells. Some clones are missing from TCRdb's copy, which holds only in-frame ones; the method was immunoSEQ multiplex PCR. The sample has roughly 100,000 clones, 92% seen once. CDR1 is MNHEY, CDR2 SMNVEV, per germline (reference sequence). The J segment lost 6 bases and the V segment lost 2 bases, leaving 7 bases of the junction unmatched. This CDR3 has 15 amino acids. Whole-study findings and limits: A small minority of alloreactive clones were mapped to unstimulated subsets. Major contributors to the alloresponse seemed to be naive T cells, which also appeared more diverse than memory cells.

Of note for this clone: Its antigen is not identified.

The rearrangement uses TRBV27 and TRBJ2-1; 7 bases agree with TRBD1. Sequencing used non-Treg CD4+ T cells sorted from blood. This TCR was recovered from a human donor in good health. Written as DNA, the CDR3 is TGTGCCAGCAGTTTACAGACAGGGTTGGTCAATGAGCAGTTCTTC. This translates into CASSLQTGLVNEQFF.